A single sample gave rise to the 15 T cell receptor beta chains below, sequenced in a study of blood T cell repertoires in COVID-19. TCRdb's copy holds only in-frame clones and misses some; the assay was immunoSEQ multiplex PCR. This table has hundreds of thousands of clones, 70% to 90% appearing once. The specimen sequenced was PBMCs or T cells enriched from blood (not recorded which). The source of these receptors is a man under 40 with acute COVID-19.

The genes are TRBV7-2 and TRBJ2-1; 8 bases agree with TRBD2. In germline, CDR1 is SGHTA, CDR2 FQGNSA. The CDR3 is made up of 15 amino acids. The junction had 9 bases not matched to a gene; V was cut back by 5 bases and J by 6 bases. CDR3 nucleotides: TGTGCCAGCAGCCCGATCCGGGGGGGCAGCAATGAGCAGTTCTTC. Amino acid sequence: CASSPIRGGSNEQFF.

This clone came up a few times. This chain connects TRBV21-1 to TRBJ2-2; no check of the table's D call, TRBD2, against the DNA was made. TRBV21-1 is assigned pseudogene status. The CDR3 is 16 amino acids. The CDR3 bases are TGTGCCAGCAGCTTGCGGAGGGGAGCGAACACCGGGGAGCTGTTTTTT. It is translated as CASSLRRGANTGELFF.

The chain is built from TRBV6-5 and TRBJ1-2, with 8 nucleotides matching TRBD1. Losses at the gene ends were 7 bases for V and 7 bases for J; bases not matched to a gene: 11. CDR1 MNHEY and CDR2 SVGAGI come from the germline V gene. The CDR3 length is 14 residues. This chain's CDR3 is CASTPGTGRSGYTF. The CDR3 DNA is TGTGCCAGCACCCCGGGGACAGGAAGAAGTGGCTACACCTTC.

The chain joins TRBV4-1 to TRBJ2-5; D perhaps matches TRBD1 (5 bases). With 1 base removed from V and 2 bases from J, the gap between germline ends came to 17 bases. CDR1 is MGHRA, CDR2 YSYEKL, per germline. The CDR3 has 17 amino acids. DNA for the CDR3: TGCGCCAGCAGCCAAGGGGGCCTGGTCCTGGGTCAAGAGACCCAGTACTTC. Amino acids: CASSQGGLVLGQETQYF.

This chain joins TRBV29-1 and TRBJ1-5; the match to TRBD1 covers 8 bases. Germline CDR1 SQVTM, CDR2 ANQGSEA. The CDR3 spans 13 residues. Trimming removed 1 base from V and 7 bases from J; junction bases left unmatched: 3. CDR3 bases: TGCAGCGTTGAAGTAGCAGGGGGCCAGCCCCAGCATTTT. Translating gives CSVEVAGGQPQHF.

This chain connects TRBV7-6 to TRBJ2-1; 7 positions match TRBD2. The CDR3 contains 14 residues. Unmatched junction bases numbered 11, after V lost 6 bases and J lost 9 bases. Germline V gene lookup returns CDR1 SGHVS and CDR2 FNYEAQ. This CDR3 reads CASSLRSGGGEQFF. CDR3 bases: TGTGCCAGCAGTCTTAGGAGTGGGGGGGGTGAGCAGTTCTTC.

The genes are TRBV4-1 and TRBJ1-1, with D perhaps matching TRBD1 (5 bases). Trimming cost V 4 bases and J 8 bases, with 11 bases left between them. The CDR3 sequence is 12 residues long. From germline, CDR1 is MGHRA and CDR2 YSYEKL. The CDR3 DNA reads as TGCGCCAGCAGCCCTGACAGTCTCGAAGCTTTCTTT. Protein sequence: CASSPDSLEAFF.

V is TRBV7-9 and J is TRBJ2-1; 8 bases match TRBD1. Per germline, CDR1 SEHNR and CDR2 FQNEAQ (reference sequence). With V trimmed by 5 bases and J by 3 bases, 6 bases remained unmatched. The CDR3 consists of 15 residues. CDR3 in amino acids: CASSPDRGLYNEQFF. The CDR3 DNA sequence: TGTGCCAGCAGCCCTGACAGGGGTCTCTACAATGAGCAGTTCTTC.

The chain is built from TRBV11-3 and TRBJ2-1, with a possible D match to TRBD1 (6 bases). The CDR3 runs to 15 residues. The V gene lost 3 bases and the J gene lost 5 bases, with 14 bases spanning the gap. The germline V gene has CDR1 SGHNT and CDR2 YENEEA. The CDR3 spells CASSFATGLHNEQFF. CDR3 coding DNA: TGTGCCAGCAGCTTTGCTACAGGGCTCCACAATGAGCAGTTCTTC.

The rearrangement uses TRBV6-5 and TRBJ2-3, with 8 nucleotides matching TRBD2. Germline CDR1 MNHEY, CDR2 SVGAGI. This CDR3 has 15 residues. The V and J ends lost 6 bases and 2 bases, in that order; junction bases with no gene match: 7. The CDR3 here is CASRLSGGHTDTQYF. CDR3 nucleotide sequence: TGTGCCAGCAGGCTGAGCGGGGGTCACACAGATACGCAGTATTTT.

This clone turned up a few times. The genes are TRBV7-6 and TRBJ1-1; 7 nucleotides line up with TRBD1. With 3 bases clipped from V and 7 bases from J, the junction kept 11 bases outside the gene matches. Germline assignment: CDR1 SGHVS and CDR2 FNYEAQ. This CDR3 has 15 residues. The CDR3 nucleotides are TGTGCCAGCAGCTTCCTTCAAGGGGGCTCGGTTGAAGCTTTCTTT. Translation: CASSFLQGGSVEAFF.

V usage is TRBV2 and J usage is TRBJ2-3; 13 positions agree with TRBD2. The CDR3 sequence is 16 residues long. J was trimmed by 1 base and V by 5 bases; bases with no gene match: 3. Germline V CDR1 and CDR2: SNHLY, FYNNEI. CDR3 bases: TGTGCCAGCAGTAGACTAGCGGGGGGAGGCACAGATACGCAGTATTTT. It encodes CASSRLAGGGTDTQYF.

The V gene is TRBV6-5, the J gene TRBJ1-1; 8 bases fit TRBD1. Germline V lookup: CDR1 MNHEY, CDR2 SVGAGI. This CDR3 contains 14 residues. Trimming cost V 5 bases and J 0 bases; bases outside gene matches: 2. The CDR3 is CASSMTGVNTEAFF. The DNA for the CDR3 is TGTGCCAGCAGTATGACAGGGGTGAACACTGAAGCTTTCTTT.

This clone was counted between two and nine times. The chain joins TRBV7-9 to TRBJ1-6, with 9 bases that match TRBD1. V was pared by 5 bases and J by 9 bases, with 8 bases of the junction left unmatched. CDR3 length: 15 amino acids. CDR1 is SEHNR and CDR2 is FQNEAQ in the germline V gene (reference sequence). This chain's CDR3 is CASSPTGTGISPLHF. The CDR3 DNA is TGTGCCAGCAGCCCCACCGGGACAGGGATTTCACCCCTCCACTTT.

The CDR3 here is CASFGQPYYGYTF. In nucleotides, the CDR3 is TGTGCCAGCTTCGGACAGCCTTACTATGGCTACACCTTC. The chain joins TRBV6-5 to TRBJ1-2, with D possibly TRBD1 on 6 matching bases. The V and J ends lost 8 bases and 3 bases respectively, with 13 bases between them. The germline V gene encodes CDR1 MNHEY and CDR2 SVGAGI. The CDR3 loop spans 13 amino acids.